These T cell receptor beta chains were read from a single sample in a study of vaccination and CD4 T cells after COVID-19. TCRdb fed the PCR reads into MiXCR, producing one record per CDR3 protein. The table shows some 6,900 distinct CDR3 sequences, with around 20% occurring only once. Their specific antigens are unknown. The sequencing sample was made of CD4+ T cells from blood, cultured in vitro. These receptors were collected from a human donor who had recovered from COVID-19. CDR3s leave out the opening cysteine and the closing phenylalanine or tryptophan. The order of the fields is V gene, CDR3 protein.

>TRBV6-1
ASSLALATGELF
>TRBV28
ASSPVLAGGPVEQF
>TRBV6-1
ASGAGTGGSWSYNSPLH
>TRBV28
ASSPRDWSSGNTIY
>TRBV28
ASSLSGSVNIQY
>TRBV11-3
ASSIGPGGAF
>TRBV20-1
SVPPASGASYNEQF
>TRBV10-3
AISAGGQTDTQY
>TRBV5-1
ASSLDGRASTDTQY
>TRBV27
ASIGDTEAF
>TRBV27
ASSFTGVVAEAF
>TRBV6-2/TRBV6-3
ASSYFGQPQH
>TRBV11-3
ASSFSQQAAQETQY
>TRBV6-1
ASRSWDEKLF
>TRBV28
ASSHGQGRNEKLF
>TRBV11-3
ASSSGTGQAYYEEQY
>TRBV19
ASSKTQGWEQY
>TRBV11-2
ASNPGGLYNEQF
>TRBV7-2
ASSSHTGTGNPDTQY
>TRBV4-2
ASSRGTGNTGELF
>TRBV2
ASKTASGGAKNIQY
>TRBV10-1
ASSETLGNSPLH
>TRBV30
AWSVRQGNQPQH
>TRBV5-1
ASSLAEGQAYGYT
>TRBV20-1
STILAESYEQY
>TRBV20-1
SARPFDRGGHGYT
>TRBV7-6
ASSSSGLNTEAF
>TRBV28
ASSWNDGPSGEQY
>TRBV28
ASREARGPYEQY
>TRBV2
ASKDTGVWGYT
>TRBV10-3
AIRDSGTGTTGANVLT
>TRBV6-2/TRBV6-3
ASSYGQYNEQF
>TRBV24-1
ATRGEADTQY
>TRBV10-3
AISDGGETQY
>TRBV28
ASRTGSSYNSPLH
>TRBV20-1
SARGSSGSAYEQF
>TRBV27
ASTCKQPQH
>TRBV4-1
ASSQAASSLNTEAF
>TRBV6-1
ASTGLAENTGELF
>TRBV5-1
ASSPQGLAGEETQY
>TRBV6-1
ASSDSQRRGNTEAF
>TRBV6-1
ASSPNMPGDGYT